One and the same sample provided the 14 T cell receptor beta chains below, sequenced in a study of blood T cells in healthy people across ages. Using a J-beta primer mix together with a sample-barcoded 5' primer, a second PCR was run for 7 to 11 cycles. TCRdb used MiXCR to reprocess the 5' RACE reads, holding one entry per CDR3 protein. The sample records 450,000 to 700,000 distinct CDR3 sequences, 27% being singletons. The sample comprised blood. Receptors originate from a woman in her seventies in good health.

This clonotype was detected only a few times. The CDR3 is CASSLEQGIGELFF. The CDR3 nucleotides are TGTGCCAGCAGCTTAGAACAGGGGATCGGGGAGCTGTTTTTT. The chain links TRBV7-2 to TRBJ2-2, with 7 bases lining up with TRBD1. Germline V lookup: CDR1 SGHTA, CDR2 FQGNSA. Trimming took 1 base from V and 7 from J; bases not matched to a gene: 3. The CDR3 loop spans 14 amino acids. The entire variable domain, with the rest obtained from reference TRBV7-2 and TRBJ2-2, is as follows: GAGVSQSPSNKVTEKGKDVELRCDPISGHTALYWYRQSLGQGLEFLIYFQGNSAPDKSGLPSDRFSAERTGGSVSTLTIQRTQQEDSAVYLCASSLEQGIGELFFGEGSRLTVL.

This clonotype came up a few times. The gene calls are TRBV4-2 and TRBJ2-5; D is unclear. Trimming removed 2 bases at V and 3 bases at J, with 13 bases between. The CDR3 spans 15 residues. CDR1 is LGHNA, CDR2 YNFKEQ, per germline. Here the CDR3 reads CASSQTYFGEETQYF. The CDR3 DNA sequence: TGTGCCAGCAGCCAAACTTATTTTGGAGAAGAGACCCAGTACTTC.

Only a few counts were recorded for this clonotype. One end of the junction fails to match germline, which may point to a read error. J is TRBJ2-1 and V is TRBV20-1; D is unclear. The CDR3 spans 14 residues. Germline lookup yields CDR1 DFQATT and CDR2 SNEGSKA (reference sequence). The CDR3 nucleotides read TGCAGTGCCCTTAGCCCAAGCTCCTGCAATGAGCAGTTCTTC. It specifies CSALSPSSCNEQFF.

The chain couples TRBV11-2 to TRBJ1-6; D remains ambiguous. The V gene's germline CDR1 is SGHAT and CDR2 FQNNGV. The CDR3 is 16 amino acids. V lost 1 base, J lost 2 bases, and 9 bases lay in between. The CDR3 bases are TGTGCCAGCAGCTTAGGGGCTAACCCCTATAATTCACCCCTCCACTTT. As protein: CASSLGANPYNSPLHF.

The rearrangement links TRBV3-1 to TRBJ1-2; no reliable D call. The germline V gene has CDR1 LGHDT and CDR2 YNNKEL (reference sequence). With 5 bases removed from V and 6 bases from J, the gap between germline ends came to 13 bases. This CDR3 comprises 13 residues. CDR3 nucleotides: TGTGCCAGCAGCGAGAGGCTGGGTCATGGCTACACCTTC. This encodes CASSERLGHGYTF.

CDR3 DNA sequence: TGTGCCAGCAGCTTCCGGGACACGAACACGAATGAGCAGTTCTTC. This gives the protein CASSFRDTNTNEQFF. V usage is TRBV7-2 and J usage is TRBJ2-1; D perhaps matches TRBD1 (6 bases). Trimming left V 3 bases short and J 7 bases short, with 16 bases between. The CDR3 spans 15 residues. Germline V gives CDR1 SGHTA, CDR2 FQGNSA.

CDR3 nucleotides: TGTGCCTGGGCTGAAGGGGGCCGGACCAAAAACATTCAGTACTTC. This codes for CAWAEGGRTKNIQYF. The V and J genes are TRBV30 and TRBJ2-4; the match to TRBD1 covers 7 bases. Germline loops: CDR1 GTSNPN, CDR2 SVGIG (reference sequence). V dropped 5 bases and J dropped 2; count of bases not matched to a gene: 9. The CDR3 runs 15 residues.

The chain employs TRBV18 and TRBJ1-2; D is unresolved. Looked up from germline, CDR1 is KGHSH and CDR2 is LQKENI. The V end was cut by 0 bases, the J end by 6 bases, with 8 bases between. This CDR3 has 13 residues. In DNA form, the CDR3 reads TGTGCCAGCTCACCACCGCGGAGGGATGGCTACACCTTC. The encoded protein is CASSPPRRDGYTF.

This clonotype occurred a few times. CDR3 protein: CASSSQDGFYGYTF. CDR3 nucleotides: TGTGCCAGCAGTTCTCAAGACGGGTTCTATGGCTACACCTTC. The chain carries TRBV12-3 or TRBV12-4 and TRBJ1-2; D is ambiguous. The V end was cut by 4 bases, the J end by 4 bases, with 13 bases between. The CDR3 is made up of 14 amino acids.

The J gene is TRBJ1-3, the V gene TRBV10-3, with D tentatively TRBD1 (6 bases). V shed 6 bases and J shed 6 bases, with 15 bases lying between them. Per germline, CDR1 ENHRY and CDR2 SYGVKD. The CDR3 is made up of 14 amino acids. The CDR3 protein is CAIRDTGLINTIYF. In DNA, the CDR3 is TGTGCCATCAGAGATACAGGGTTGATAAACACCATATATTTT.

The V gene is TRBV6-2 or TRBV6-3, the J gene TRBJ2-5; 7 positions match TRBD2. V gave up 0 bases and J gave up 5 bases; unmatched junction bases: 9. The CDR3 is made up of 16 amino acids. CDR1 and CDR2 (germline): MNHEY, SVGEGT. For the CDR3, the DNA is TGTGCCAGCAGTTACTCTAGGCGGGGGTCCACGGAGACCCAGTACTTC. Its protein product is CASSYSRRGSTETQYF.

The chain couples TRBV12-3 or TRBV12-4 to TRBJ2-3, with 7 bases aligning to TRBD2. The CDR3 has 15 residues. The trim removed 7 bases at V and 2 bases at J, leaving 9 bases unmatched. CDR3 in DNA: TGTGCCAGCACCAACTGGGGGGGTTTCACAGATACGCAGTATTTT. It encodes CASTNWGGFTDTQYF.

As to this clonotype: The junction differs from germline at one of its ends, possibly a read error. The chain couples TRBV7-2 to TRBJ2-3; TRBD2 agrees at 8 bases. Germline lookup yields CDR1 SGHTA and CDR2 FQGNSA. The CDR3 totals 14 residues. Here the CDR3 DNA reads TGTGCCAGCAGCTCGGGACTAGGAGAACATACGCAGTCTTTT. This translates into CASSSGLGEHTQSF.

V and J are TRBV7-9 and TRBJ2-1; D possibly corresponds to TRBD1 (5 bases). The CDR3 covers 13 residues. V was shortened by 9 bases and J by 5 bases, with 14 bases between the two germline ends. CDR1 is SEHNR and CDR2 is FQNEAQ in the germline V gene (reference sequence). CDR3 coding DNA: TGTGCCAGTAGTATAGGACACAACAATGAGCAGTTCTTC. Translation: CASSIGHNNEQFF.